The 14 T cell receptor beta chains below were found in one sample sequenced in a study of metastatic and nonmetastatic thyroid tumors (TCRdb year 2020). The library was prepared using PCR. The reads were generated on an Illumina HiSeq 4000. Using fastp at Q25 and MiXCR, TCRdb reprocessed the public reads and kept productive beta chains. Present in this sample are tens of thousands of clones, about 12% of which were seen just once. Around 10% of the sample goes to the ten largest clones. None of the patients had been given any treatment before thyroid surgery. Sequencing input: blood. The source is a female donor with papillary thyroid cancer or a benign thyroid nodule (not recorded which). Some clones in this sample may be carry-over from other donors' samples.

Note on this clone: Distinct nucleotide sequences in the sample also encode this CDR3. The chain employs TRBV2 and TRBJ1-2; a weak D match, TRBD1 (6 bases). V was pared by 5 bases and J by 4 bases, with 20 bases between. From germline, CDR1 is SNHLY and CDR2 FYNNEI. The CDR3 length is 16 residues. CDR3 amino acids: CASSLKTGGRSYGYTF. CDR3 sequence (DNA): TGTGCCAGCAGTCTTAAGACAGGCGGCAGGTCCTATGGCTACACCTTC.

The table lists this clone with a few counts. The V and J genes are TRBV6-1 and TRBJ1-6; D possibly corresponds to TRBD1 (5 bases). The ends were cut back, 0 bases at V and 4 bases at J, with 13 bases in the middle. The CDR3 runs 17 residues. The germline V gene encodes CDR1 MNHNS and CDR2 SASEGT. CDR3 sequence reads: CASSEALTGAYNSPLHF. CDR3 sequence (DNA): TGTGCCAGCAGTGAAGCGCTTACAGGAGCTTATAATTCACCCCTCCACTTT.

As regards this clone: A single base separates this from a much larger clone, so it may be a read error. This chain links TRBV7-8 with TRBJ2-7, with D uncertain. This CDR3 contains 15 residues. Per germline, CDR1 SGHVS and CDR2 FQNEAQ. This CDR3 is CVSSLSVRKTYEQYF. CDR3 DNA sequence: TGTGTCAGCAGCTTATCAGTACGAAAAACCTACGAGCAGTACTTC.

This clone was observed at least ten times. This rearrangement joins TRBV28 to TRBJ1-2; a weak D match, TRBD1 (5 bases). The V end was cut by 8 bases, the J end by 3 bases, with 13 bases between. Germline CDR1 and CDR2: MDHEN and SYDVKM. The CDR3 is 13 residues long. The CDR3 bases are TGTGCCAGCCTACCGGCCAGGGACTATGGCTACACCTTC. The encoded protein is CASLPARDYGYTF.

V is TRBV20-1 and J is TRBJ2-3; TRBD2 might be the D (5 bases). The CDR3 consists of 14 residues. From germline, CDR1 is DFQATT and CDR2 SNEGSKA (reference sequence). V lost 3 bases to trimming and J lost 5 bases, with 15 bases between them. Written as DNA, the CDR3 is TGCAGTGCTAGCCCGGGGAGCTTCGGAGATACGCAGTATTTT. Protein product: CSASPGSFGDTQYF.

This clone was counted only a few times. The V call is TRBV27, the J call TRBJ1-1, with 8 bases lining up with TRBD1. Germline trimming cut 6 bases from V and 4 bases from J; bases unmatched to any gene: 13. The CDR3 has 16 residues. Germline V gene data show CDR1 as MNHEY and CDR2 as SMNVEV (reference sequence). The CDR3 sequence: CASSTQPRGRGTEAFF. The CDR3 DNA is TGTGCCAGCAGCACTCAACCCAGGGGGCGCGGCACTGAAGCTTTCTTT.

The J gene is TRBJ2-1, the V gene TRBV7-2; D remains unclear. Trimming pared 1 base from V and 5 bases from J, leaving 18 bases between. Germline lookup yields CDR1 SGHTA and CDR2 FQGNSA. This CDR3 is built from 17 residues. The CDR3 region is CASSLGRIACPHNEQFF. For the CDR3, the DNA is TGTGCCAGCAGCTTAGGGCGTATAGCTTGTCCCCACAATGAGCAGTTCTTC. The variable domain in full, completed from reference TRBV7-2 and TRBJ2-1, reads GAGVSQSPSNKVTEKGKDVELRCDPISGHTALYWYRQSLGQGLEFLIYFQGNSAPDKSGLPSDRFSAERTGGSVSTLTIQRTQQEDSAVYLCASSLGRIACPHNEQFFGPGTRLTVL.

This clone was seen a handful of times. A much bigger clone sits one base away, suggesting this may be a read error. This sequence joins TRBV29-1 and TRBJ1-1, with D tentatively TRBD1 (5 bases). Trimming left V 3 bases short and J 12 bases short, with 20 bases between. The length of the CDR3 is 13 residues. Germline-derived CDR1 and CDR2 are SQVTM and ANQGSEA. The chain's CDR3 is CSVEARQRAESFF. The CDR3, as DNA: TGCAGCGTTGAGGCCCGACAGCGTGCAGAGTCTTTCTTT.

In this sample, this clone turned up many times. The chain joins TRBV9 to TRBJ2-3, with 7 bases that match TRBD2. V trimming: 3 bases; J trimming: 4 bases; junction bases outside the gene matches: 14. Germline assignment: CDR1 SGDLS and CDR2 YYNGEE. There are 17 residues in the CDR3. The CDR3 reads CASSASGTTLGADTQYF. The CDR3 DNA reads TGTGCCAGCAGCGCTAGCGGAACGACCCTGGGTGCAGATACGCAGTATTTT.

This clone was observed many times. V and J are TRBV10-2 and TRBJ1-4; D gene uncertain. CDR3 length: 12 residues. Deletions cut 7 bases from V and 8 bases from J, with 11 bases between. Germline CDR1 and CDR2: WSHSY and SAAADI. The CDR3 reads CASMGGKEKLFF. The CDR3 DNA reads TGCGCCAGCATGGGAGGCAAAGAAAAACTGTTTTTT.

This clone was detected ten times or more. The rearrangement uses TRBV27 and TRBJ2-7; D is unresolved. Germline assignment: CDR1 MNHEY and CDR2 SMNVEV (reference sequence). The CDR3 is 14 residues long. The V end was cut by 4 bases, the J end by 2 bases, with 12 bases between. DNA for the CDR3: TGTGCCAGCAGTTCCCCCGACACTCCCTACGAGCAGTACTTC. This translates into CASSSPDTPYEQYF.

This clone was observed many times. The chain uses TRBV19 and TRBJ2-1, with TRBD2 matching 7 bases. Germline lookup yields CDR1 LNHDA and CDR2 SQIVND (reference sequence). Trimming removed 6 bases from V and 6 bases from J; junction bases left unmatched: 17. This CDR3 is 17 amino acids long. In DNA, the CDR3 is TGTGCCAGTAGCCAATCAACTGGGGCTAGCGGACCCAATGAGCAGTTCTTC. This encodes CASSQSTGASGPNEQFF.

This clone was picked up many times. The genes are TRBV3-1 and TRBJ2-4, with no clear D. The V end lost 1 base, the J end lost 5 bases, and 9 bases lay between the germline ends. This CDR3 region has 14 residues. The germline CDR1 and CDR2 sequences are LGHDT and YNNKEL (reference sequence). This chain's CDR3 is CASSQVGTENIQYF. Here the CDR3 DNA reads TGTGCCAGCAGCCAAGTGGGAACGGAAAACATTCAGTACTTC. The full variable domain, in which reference TRBV3-1 and TRBJ2-4 provide the parts outside the CDR3, is DTAVSQTPKYLVTQMGNDKSIKCEQNLGHDTMYWYKQDSKKFLKIMFSYNNKELIINETVPNRFSPKSPDKAHLNLHINSLELGDSAVYFCASSQVGTENIQYFGAGTRLSVL.

This clone was counted ten times or more. The rearrangement links TRBV7-9 to TRBJ2-7, with a possible D match to TRBD2 (6 bases). The V and J ends lost 5 bases and 0 bases respectively, with 14 bases between them. There are 15 residues in the CDR3. Germline values: CDR1 SEHNR, CDR2 FQNEAQ (reference sequence). The CDR3 region is CASSGWTTTSYEQYF. Written as DNA, the CDR3 is TGTGCCAGCAGCGGCTGGACTACCACCTCCTACGAGCAGTACTTC.